Listed below are T cell receptor beta chains from one sample, sequenced in a study of technical replicates of blood from several donors. This table comes from immunoSEQ multiplex PCR, and its TCRdb copy is limited to in-frame clones, with some not included. The sample yields about 59,000 clones, approximately 97% seen once. What was sequenced was T cells isolated from PBMCs. These receptors all stem from a human donor in good health. Both conserved end residues are part of each CDR3.

J gene,V gene,CDR3 protein
TRBJ1-2,TRBV27,CASSFNSNYGYTF
TRBJ1-2,TRBV7-9,CASSRGQGSGYTF
TRBJ1-1,TRBV6-1,CASSEKAHRGPEAFF
TRBJ1-2,TRBV5-4,CASSLAGQIYGYTF
TRBJ1-2,TRBV5-1,CASSRDKNYGYTF
TRBJ1-5,TRBV18,CASSGQNNQPQHF
TRBJ1-1,TRBV7-9,CASSYTGAEAFF
TRBJ2-5,TRBV25-1,CASSELVRDRGQETQYF
TRBJ2-5,TRBV15,CATSRDSGVETQYF
TRBJ2-7,TRBV19,CASSIGAGVNEQYF
TRBJ2-5,TRBV5-8,CASSLGPQGKETQYF
TRBJ1-4,TRBV28,CASSLNRGLVNEKLFF
TRBJ2-7,TRBV5-1,CASSLGLGLAASYEQYF
TRBJ1-2,TRBV28,CASSFQGAGGYTF
TRBJ2-1,TRBV4-2,CASSTHTSSDNEQFF
TRBJ1-2,TRBV11-3,CASSPGQGNGYTF
TRBJ1-1,TRBV15,CATSRPKNTEAFF
TRBJ1-4,TRBV5-1,CASSFYGGSLDEKLFF
TRBJ2-1,TRBV6-5,CASRYNRDEQFF
TRBJ2-7,TRBV2,CASSTGTTYEQYF
TRBJ2-7,TRBV13,CASSFRLAGVTPIRLKEYF
TRBJ1-1,TRBV9,CASSPRTGGMNTEAFF
TRBJ1-4,TRBV5-1,CASSLDPPGQGGEKLFF
TRBJ2-2,TRBV7-6,CASSSTPKTRYTGELFF
TRBJ1-1,TRBV7-9,CASSPNMVGVRTEAFF
TRBJ2-1,TRBV29-1,CSVEYGLAGGYEQFF
TRBJ1-4,TRBV6-5,CASSYSGGWGEKLFF
TRBJ2-1,TRBV29-1,CSVYVAESPVDEQFF
TRBJ1-2,TRBV20-1,CSAYAGHGYTF
TRBJ2-3,TRBV13,CASSVRDTQYF
TRBJ1-1,TRBV6-1,CASSGQGGNTEAFF
TRBJ1-1,TRBV5-4,CASSTETEMNTEAFF
TRBJ2-5,TRBV6-5,CASSSRLGGETQYF
TRBJ2-7,TRBV7-3,CASSPGLAERYEQYF
TRBJ1-2,TRBV7-9,CASSYNTGGAYGYTF
TRBJ1-1,TRBV7-6,CASSPGQGITEAFF
TRBJ2-2,TRBV6-1,CASWGGNTGELFF
TRBJ2-5,TRBV28,CASSLGGGETQYF
TRBJ1-5,TRBV19,CASSIEGNEPQHF
TRBJ1-3,TRBV11-2,CASSARIEDTIYF
TRBJ1-5,TRBV7-9,CAISSAGPPYSNQPQHF
TRBJ2-5,TRBV10-1,CASSGTAGGETQYF
TRBJ2-5,TRBV5-1,CASSSGTGGLQTQYF
TRBJ2-7,TRBV7-9,CASSPAGSGRVSYEQYF
TRBJ2-7,TRBV5-1,CASSLEDRGGKREQYF
TRBJ1-2,TRBV19,CASNPGANYGYTF
TRBJ1-3,TRBV9,CASSARTDSSGNTIYF
TRBJ2-7,TRBV10-1,CASSIGQGPYEQYF
TRBJ2-6,TRBV2,CATQTTSGANVLTF
TRBJ1-2,TRBV5-1,CASSLGDNGSYGYTF
TRBJ2-2,TRBV5-1,CASSLRQGTGELFF
TRBJ1-4,TRBV6-6,CASRPTGAANEKLFF
TRBJ2-7,TRBV27,CASSFKRTYEQYF